This entry concerns a single TCR beta chain. This sample was taken from a study of blood T cell repertoires in COVID-19. Study-wide context: Sources were T cells, B-cell-depleted T cells, or PBMCs; the material itself was cDNA or gDNA.

Seattle researchers signed up patients amid active infection and tracked them longitudinally. As processed by the authors: Estimates of nucleated cell counts were drawn from the amplification of reference gene primers. Method: immunoSEQ multiplex PCR; TCRdb's copy keeps in-frame clones and lacks some. The V and J calls and clone size were taken over from that table, and D and trimming were inferred from the DNA. The repertoire holds approximately 250,000 clones, with approximately 86% as singletons. The ends were cut back, 2 bases at V and 10 bases at J, with 6 bases in the middle. The germline V gene has CDR1 MNHEY and CDR2 SVGEGT. The CDR3 sequence is 12 residues long.

This sequence originates from a woman aged 70 to 79 with COVID-19, enrolled during active disease. V and J are TRBV6-2 or TRBV6-3 and TRBJ1-6; D remains ambiguous. The sequenced sample was peripheral blood. In nucleotides, the CDR3 is TGTGCCAGCAGTTACGAGTCATCACCCCTCCACTTT. Residues: CASSYESSPLHF.